This T cell receptor beta chain was captured in a study of molecular identifiers for immune sequencing clone quantification. It was from around 20,000 to 990,000 sorted cells, with 10%, 30% or 50% RNA, that naive CD8 libraries came. V was clipped by 4 bases and J by 6 bases, with 20 bases between them. The CDR3 loop spans 16 amino acids. Germline CDR1 is MNHEY and CDR2 is SMNVEV (reference sequence). Study results and limitations: Barcodes shared by identical TCR molecules could lead to underestimated sizes of highly expanded clones. Clonotypes surpassing 20 RNA copies contained over 98% of effector molecules, versus under 1% in naive cells.

In the case of this clonotype: Its antigen is not known.

Preparation methods for the bulk TCR libraries were those previously described, with listed TCR primers. From the PCR reads, TCRdb called clonotypes with MiXCR, one entry per CDR3 protein. The profile shows 40,000 to 65,000 distinct CDR3 sequences, about a third of them singletons. The sample consisted of naive CD8+ T cells from blood, with Jurkat cell RNA spiked in. Subset of the sample: FACS-sorted CD8+CD4-CCR7+CD45RA+ naive T cells. This receptor was identified in a human donor in good health. Some libraries in this study had Jurkat cell RNA spiked in. The chain is built from TRBV27 and TRBJ2-3, with D hard to call. CDR3 region: CASSYMVAAAPDTQYF. The CDR3 DNA sequence: TGTGCCAGCAGTTACATGGTCGCGGCGGCCCCGGATACGCAGTATTTT.